This TCR beta chain emerged from a study of blood T cells in healthy people across ages. This clonotype was observed many times. The CDR3 is made up of 13 amino acids. Germline V lookup: CDR1 SGHTA, CDR2 FQGNSA. Trimming left V 2 bases short and J 3 bases short, with 7 bases between. Alongside a J-beta primer mix, a sample-barcoded 5' primer served in a second PCR lasting about 7 to 12 cycles. Each CDR3 protein is one row after TCRdb ran MiXCR on the 5' RACE reads. Of some 1.5 million distinct CDR3 sequences in the sample, 35% to 45% were seen once. What was sequenced was blood. This receptor was obtained from a woman in her late teens or twenties in good health. V gene TRBV7-2 combines with J gene TRBJ1-2; unclear D gene. The CDR3 reads CASSLYGDYGYTF. The CDR3 DNA is TGTGCCAGCAGCTTATACGGGGACTATGGCTACACCTTC.